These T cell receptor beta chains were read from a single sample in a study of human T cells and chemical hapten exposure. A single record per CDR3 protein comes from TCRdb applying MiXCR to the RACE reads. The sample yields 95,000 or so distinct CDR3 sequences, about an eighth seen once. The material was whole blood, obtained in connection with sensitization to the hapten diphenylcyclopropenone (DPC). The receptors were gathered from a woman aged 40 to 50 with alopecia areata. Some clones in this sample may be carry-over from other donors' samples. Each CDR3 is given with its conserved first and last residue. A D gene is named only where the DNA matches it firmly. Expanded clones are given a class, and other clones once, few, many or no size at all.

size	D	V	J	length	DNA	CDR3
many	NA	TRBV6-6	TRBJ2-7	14	TGTGCCAGCAGTTTGCCCCCCGGCGGGTACGAGCAGTACTTC	CASSLPPGGYEQYF
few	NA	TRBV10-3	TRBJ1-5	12	TGTGCCATCAGTGTTGGGGCCCAGCCCCAGCATTTT	CAISVGAQPQHF
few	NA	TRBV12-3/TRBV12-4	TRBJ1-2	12	TGTGCCAGCAGTTTTGGTCAGGTTGGGTACACCTTC	CASSFGQVGYTF
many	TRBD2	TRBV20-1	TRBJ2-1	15	TGCAGTGCCCCCCCCGGGACTAGCAGATACAATGAGCAGTTCTTC	CSAPPGTSRYNEQFF
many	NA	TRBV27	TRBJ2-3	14	TGTGCCAGCAGTTTTTCTACTAGCACAGATACGCAGTATTTT	CASSFSTSTDTQYF
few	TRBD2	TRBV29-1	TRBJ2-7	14	TGCAGCGGGTGGACTAGCGGGCCATCCTACGAGCAGTACTTC	CSGWTSGPSYEQYF
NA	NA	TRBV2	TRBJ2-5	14	TGTGCCAGCAGTGAGGGTTGGACCGCGGAGACCCAGTACTTC	CASSEGWTAETQYF
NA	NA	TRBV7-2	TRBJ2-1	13	TGTGCCAGCGGGCTTTTCGAACGGAATGAGCAGTTCTTC	CASGLFERNEQFF
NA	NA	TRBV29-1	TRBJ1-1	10	TGCAGTGCAGGGGTCACTGAAGCTTTCTTT	CSAGVTEAFF
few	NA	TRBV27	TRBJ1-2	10	TGTGCCAGCAAGTGGGATGGCTACACCTTC	CASKWDGYTF
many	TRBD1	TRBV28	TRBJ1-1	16	TGTGCCAGCAGTTTACCCAGGGGGTTAAGAAGCACTGAAGCTTTCTTT	CASSLPRGLRSTEAFF
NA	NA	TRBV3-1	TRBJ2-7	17	TGTGCCAGCAGCGAAAGGGTCCACTGGGGGACCACCTACGAGCAGTACTTC	CASSERVHWGTTYEQYF
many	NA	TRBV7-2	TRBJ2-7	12	TGTGCCAGCAGCTTAGATGCGGGTTCCTGGTACTTC	CASSLDAGSWYF
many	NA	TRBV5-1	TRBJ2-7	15	TGCGCCAGCGCCCTTAGGAGTAGCAAAACCTACGAGCAGTACTTC	CASALRSSKTYEQYF
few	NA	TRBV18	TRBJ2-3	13	TGTGCCAGCTCATGGCAGCGCACAGATACGCAGTATTTT	CASSWQRTDTQYF
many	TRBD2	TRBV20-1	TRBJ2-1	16	TGCAGTGCTAGGACATACCGGGGACTAGCGGGGGGTGAGCAGTTCTTC	CSARTYRGLAGGEQFF
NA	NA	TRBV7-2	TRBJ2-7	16	TGTGCCAGCAGCTTGGTGGGTAGCGGAGTCTCCTACGAGCAGTACTTC	CASSLVGSGVSYEQYF